These 4 T cell receptor beta chains originate from one sample sequenced in a study. TCRdb re-called the 5' RACE reads through MiXCR, storing one row per CDR3 protein. In the table there are about 40,000 distinct CDR3 sequences, roughly 20% of which are singletons. The sorted Tregs were CD4+CD25+CD127-/low cells. Sequencing was performed on Tregs sorted from a lymph node. The receptors stem from a female donor with breast cancer.

V gene TRBV6-2 or TRBV6-3 combines with J gene TRBJ2-3; D possibly uses TRBD1 or TRBD2 (6 bases each). V was trimmed by 2 bases and J by 2 bases, leaving 11 bases between them. The CDR3 runs 15 residues. Germline-derived CDR1 and CDR2 are MNHEY and SVGEGT. The CDR3 DNA sequence: TGTGCCAGCAGTTACGGGGGGCGCGACACAGATACGCAGTATTTT. Encoded protein: CASSYGGRDTDTQYF.

V usage is TRBV7-9 and J usage is TRBJ2-1, with 8 bases matching TRBD2. The J segment lost 3 bases and the V segment lost 6 bases, leaving 7 bases of the junction unmatched. The CDR3 runs to 15 residues. CDR1 is SEHNR and CDR2 is FQNEAQ in the germline V gene (reference sequence). As DNA, the CDR3 is TGTGCCAGCAGTTTAAGCGGGAGCGACTACAATGAGCAGTTCTTC. The encoded protein is CASSLSGSDYNEQFF. Looking up the rest from reference TRBV7-9 and TRBJ2-1 gives the full variable domain: DTGVSQNPRHKITKRGQNVTFRCDPISEHNRLYWYRQTLGQGPEFLTYFQNEAQLEKSRLLSDRFSAERPKGSFSTLEIQRTEQGDSAMYLCASSLSGSDYNEQFFGPGTRLTVL.

This clonotype was recorded many times. J is TRBJ2-1 and V is TRBV7-3, with TRBD2 matching over 9 bases. V shed 3 bases and J 6 bases; nucleotides not matched to a gene: 6. The CDR3 has 15 residues. Germline-derived CDR1 and CDR2 are SGHTA and FQGTGA. The DNA of the CDR3 is TGTGCCAGCAGCTTCCAAGCGGGAGGACTCAATGAGCAGTTCTTC. The encoded protein is CASSFQAGGLNEQFF.

Remarks on this clonotype: At one end the junction does not follow the germline gene, possibly because of a read error. The V gene is TRBV6-2 or TRBV6-3, the J gene TRBJ2-3; the match to TRBD1 covers 8 bases. This CDR3 comprises 12 residues. CDR1 and CDR2 (germline): MNHEY, SVGEGT. The CDR3 DNA reads TGTGCCTGTGGACAGGGACCAGATGCGCAGTATTTT. This encodes CACGQGPDAQYF.